A single sample gave rise to the 22 T cell receptor beta chains below, sequenced in a study of tumor-infiltrating lymphocytes in localized non-small cell lung cancer. Sequencing was performed with immunoSEQ multiplex PCR; in TCRdb, only in-frame clones are kept and a portion is missing. The sample yields roughly 7,000 clones, about 80% seen once. The specimen was uninvolved lung tissue not adjacent to the tumor. All receptors come from a human donor with non-small cell lung cancer.

The chain joins TRBV6-1 to TRBJ1-5, with a possible D match to TRBD1 (5 bases). Germline V gene sequence: CDR1 MNHNS, CDR2 SASEGT. The V end lost 2 bases, the J end lost 2 bases, and 10 bases lay between the germline ends. This CDR3 has 15 residues. In nucleotides, the CDR3 is TGTGCCAGCAGTGAAACCCCGGGGGGCAATCAGCCCCAGCATTTT. Amino acid sequence: CASSETPGGNQPQHF.

This chain connects TRBV21-1 to TRBJ1-2; the tabulated D call, TRBD1, remains unverified against the DNA. TRBV21-1 is noted as a pseudogene. There are 15 residues in the CDR3. The DNA for the CDR3 is TGTGCCAGCAGCAAAATGAGGGGGCGCGGATATGGCTACACCTTC. Amino acids: CASSKMRGRGYGYTF.

V gene TRBV11-3 combines with J gene TRBJ2-1, with TRBD2 identical over 14 bases. V dropped 5 bases and J dropped 5; count of bases not matched to a gene: 11. Per the germline V gene, CDR1 is SGHNT and CDR2 is YENEEA. This CDR3 spans 18 amino acids. CDR3 protein: CASSRSGTSGGRDNEQFF. The CDR3 bases are TGTGCCAGCAGCCGCTCCGGGACTAGCGGGGGAAGGGACAATGAGCAGTTCTTC.

The DNA for the CDR3 is TGTGCCAGCAGCCGAAACCTCTACAGAAAGACCTATGGCTACACCTTC. This gives the protein CASSRNLYRKTYGYTF. The chain joins TRBV21-1 to TRBJ1-2; the table's D call, TRBD1, has no DNA check behind it. TRBV21-1 is flagged as a pseudogene. The CDR3 length is 16 residues.

Only one count was recorded for this clone. The chain employs TRBV27 and TRBJ2-3, with 10 bases lining up with TRBD2. Germline values: CDR1 MNHEY, CDR2 SMNVEV (reference sequence). This CDR3 region has 16 residues. DNA of the CDR3: TGTGGCGTCCGGGGTCTAGCGGGAGCCGGCACAGATACGCAGTATTTT. The encoded protein is CGVRGLAGAGTDTQYF.

The chain couples TRBV29-1 to TRBJ1-1; no clear D. The CDR3 is made up of 12 amino acids. V was trimmed by 8 bases and J by 6 bases, leaving 16 bases between them. CDR1 is SQVTM and CDR2 is ANQGSEA in the germline V gene. CDR3 sequence reads: CSLGSSASEAFF. In nucleotides, the CDR3 is TGCAGCTTGGGCAGCTCGGCCTCTGAAGCTTTCTTT.

This clone has only a few counts. V is TRBV7-9 and J is TRBJ1-5; weak D call: TRBD1 (5 bases). This CDR3 contains 15 residues. Germline assignment: CDR1 SEHNR and CDR2 FQNEAQ (reference sequence). V lost 6 bases and J lost 3, with 15 bases in between. The CDR3 here is CASSPSGIDNQPQHF. The CDR3 DNA reads as TGTGCCAGCAGTCCTTCAGGGATTGACAATCAGCCCCAGCATTTT.

The chain is built from TRBV19 and TRBJ1-2, with D perhaps TRBD1 (5 bases). Trimming took off 1 base at V and 4 bases at J, with 7 bases between the two ends. This CDR3 contains 13 residues. Germline CDR1 LNHDA, CDR2 SQIVND (reference sequence). The CDR3, as DNA: TGTGCCAGTAGTATAGGGGACGGCTATGGCTACACCTTC. It specifies CASSIGDGYGYTF.

This clone was seen only once. V is TRBV27 and J is TRBJ2-3; D may be TRBD2 (6 bases). V shed 2 bases and J shed 2 bases, with 14 bases lying between them. Germline CDR1 is MNHEY and CDR2 is SMNVEV (reference sequence). This CDR3 contains 16 residues. CDR3 sequence reads: CASSLSRGIYTDTQYF. CDR3 coding DNA: TGTGCCAGCAGTTTAAGCCGGGGGATTTACACAGATACGCAGTATTTT.

V gene TRBV5-4 combines with J gene TRBJ1-1, with D tentatively TRBD1 (5 bases). CDR1 is SGHNT and CDR2 is YYREEE in the germline V gene (reference sequence). The V end lost 4 bases, the J end lost 1 base, and 14 bases lay between the germline ends. This CDR3 region has 15 residues. CDR3 amino acids: CASSGKGSPNTEAFF. The DNA of the CDR3 is TGTGCCAGCAGCGGGAAGGGGTCGCCGAACACTGAAGCTTTCTTT.

The chain couples TRBV11-2 to TRBJ1-6; D not certain. V was trimmed by 5 bases and J by 6 bases, leaving 11 bases between them. This CDR3 spans 14 amino acids. The germline V gene encodes CDR1 SGHAT and CDR2 FQNNGV. The CDR3 region is CASSIDISNSPLHF. The DNA for the CDR3 is TGTGCCAGCAGCATTGACATATCTAATTCACCCCTCCACTTT.

The chain joins TRBV13 to TRBJ1-2; the match to TRBD1 covers 11 bases. The CDR3 is 13 residues long. Germline V gives CDR1 PRHDT, CDR2 FYEKMQ (reference sequence). After removal of 4 bases from V and 6 bases from J, the junction contained 1 base not matched to a gene. Here the CDR3 reads CASSWTGGNGYTF. The CDR3 nucleotides are TGTGCCAGCAGCTGGACAGGGGGCAATGGCTACACCTTC.

In regard to this clone: At one of its ends the junction is not consistent with the germline gene, which may arise from a read error. This chain uses TRBV7-7 with TRBJ2-1, with D possibly matching TRBD1 (5 bases). The germline V gene encodes CDR1 SSHAT and CDR2 FNYEAQ (reference sequence). There are 13 residues in the CDR3. The CDR3 loop reads CASSSGFGNEQFF. DNA for the CDR3: TGTGCTAGCAGTTCAGGGTTCGGGAATGAGCAGTTCTTC. The whole variable domain, filled in from reference TRBV7-7 and TRBJ2-1, reads GAGVSQSPRYKVTKRGQDVTLRCDPISSHATLYWYQQALGQGPEFLTYFNYEAQPDKSGLPSDRFSAERPEGSISTLTIQRTEQRDSAMYRCASSSGFGNEQFFGPGTRLTVL.

The genes are TRBV2 and TRBJ1-4, with 8 bases aligning to TRBD1. The CDR3 extends over 14 amino acids. Looked up from germline, CDR1 is SNHLY and CDR2 is FYNNEI. V was clipped by 6 bases and J by 4 bases; unmatched bases: 4. The CDR3 sequence is CASSEQGVNEKLFF. CDR3 nucleotide sequence: TGTGCCAGCAGCGAACAGGGGGTTAATGAAAAACTGTTTTTT. The complete variable domain, with remaining parts taken from reference TRBV2 and TRBJ1-4, reads EPEVTQTPSHQVTQMGQEVILRCVPISNHLYFYWYRQILGQKVEFLVSFYNNEISEKSEIFDDQFSVERPDGSNFTLKIRSTKLEDSAMYFCASSEQGVNEKLFFGSGTQLSVL.

CDR3 nucleotide sequence: TGTGCCAGCAGCCAATTAACAGGCCAAGCTCTAGGAGAGCAGTACTTC. This gives the protein CASSQLTGQALGEQYF. The V call is TRBV4-2, the J call TRBJ2-7; D possibly corresponds to TRBD1 (5 bases). CDR1 is LGHNA, CDR2 YNFKEQ, per germline. This CDR3 comprises 16 residues. Trimming cost V 2 bases and J 7 bases, with 21 bases left between them.

The chain recombines TRBV4-3 with TRBJ2-3; D call uncertain. Germline V gene lookup returns CDR1 LGHNA and CDR2 YSLEER. The V gene lost 0 bases and the J gene lost 0 bases, with 4 bases spanning the gap. This CDR3 spans 14 amino acids. The CDR3 nucleotides are TGCGCCAGCAGCCAAGATAGTAGCACAGATACGCAGTATTTT. This encodes CASSQDSSTDTQYF.

The chain employs TRBV10-3 and TRBJ2-1, with 9 positions matching TRBD2. The CDR3 is 16 residues long. Germline V gene data show CDR1 as ENHRY and CDR2 as SYGVKD. With 0 bases clipped from V and 5 bases from J, the junction kept 5 bases outside the gene matches. The CDR3 sequence: CAISESTTSGNNEQFF. The CDR3 coding sequence is TGTGCCATCAGTGAGTCGACGACTAGCGGTAACAATGAGCAGTTCTTC.

This clone came up a few times. V is TRBV5-6 and J is TRBJ1-1, with unresolved D. The length of the CDR3 is 13 residues. V shed 0 bases and J shed 3 bases, with 6 bases lying between them. CDR1 is SGHDT and CDR2 is YYEEEE in the germline V gene. CDR3 residues: CASSLGADTEAFF. The CDR3 DNA follows: TGTGCCAGCAGCTTGGGGGCGGACACTGAAGCTTTCTTT.

J is TRBJ1-1 and V is TRBV7-8; D ambiguous. CDR3 length: 13 amino acids. Germline V gives CDR1 SGHVS, CDR2 FQNEAQ. The V and J ends lost 1 base and 11 bases respectively, with 14 bases between them. The CDR3 spells CASSLVSDGGAFF. The CDR3 bases are TGTGCCAGCAGCTTAGTTTCCGACGGCGGGGCTTTCTTT.

The chain is built from TRBV18 and TRBJ1-2, with D hard to call. V was pared by 5 bases and J by 4 bases, with 8 bases between. The CDR3 is 12 amino acids. CDR1 KGHSH and CDR2 LQKENI come from the germline V gene. CDR3 DNA sequence: TGTGCCAGCTCATCCAGTGGCTATGGCTACACCTTC. This codes for CASSSSGYGYTF.

Comment on this clone: At one end the junction does not follow the germline gene, possibly because of a read error. The chain couples TRBV11-2 to TRBJ1-1; 8 bases match TRBD1. Germline CDR1 and CDR2: SGHAT and FQNNGV. This CDR3 contains 15 residues. The DNA of the CDR3 is TGTGCCAGCAGCTTAGCGACAGGGGTGAAGACTGAAGCTTTCTTT. Residues: CASSLATGVKTEAFF.

The rearrangement links TRBV7-8 to TRBJ2-7; D ambiguous. Trimming left V 3 bases short and J 3 bases short, with 9 bases between. CDR3 length equals 13 residues. Per the germline V gene, CDR1 is SGHVS and CDR2 is FQNEAQ. The CDR3 region is CASSFGEHYEQYF. DNA of the CDR3: TGTGCCAGCAGCTTCGGCGAACACTACGAGCAGTACTTC.